The 18 T cell receptor beta chains listed next were all sequenced from one sample in a study of cytomegalovirus exposure and HLA in healthy donors. PCR used 60 Vbeta primers and 13 Jbeta primers. Here immunoSEQ multiplex PCR was the method, and the copy in TCRdb shows in-frame clones only, minus some. The table has hundreds of thousands of clones, around four fifths seen once. Sequenced input: PBMCs. The source of these receptors is a male donor in good health and CMV-seronegative.

This sequence joins TRBV10-2 and TRBJ2-1; D may be TRBD2 (5 bases). V lost 4 bases and J lost 6, with 10 bases in between. CDR3 size: 13 residues. Germline lookup yields CDR1 WSHSY and CDR2 SAAADI. CDR3 sequence: CASSGLAGNEQFF. DNA of the CDR3: TGCGCCAGCAGTGGGCTAGCCGGCAATGAGCAGTTCTTC.

The gene calls are TRBV4-1 and TRBJ2-6, with D perhaps TRBD1 (5 bases). Germline-derived CDR1 and CDR2 are MGHRA and YSYEKL. V lost 0 bases, J lost 1 base, and 10 bases lay in between. This CDR3 comprises 17 residues. The CDR3 sequence: CASSQDQGRSGANVLTF. DNA for the CDR3: TGCGCCAGCAGCCAAGATCAGGGTAGGTCTGGGGCCAACGTCCTGACTTTC.

The chain combines TRBV2 with TRBJ1-2; no reliable D call. This CDR3 comprises 13 residues. Germline assignment: CDR1 SNHLY and CDR2 FYNNEI. With 4 bases removed from V and 0 bases from J, the gap between germline ends came to 6 bases. The CDR3 DNA sequence: TGTGCCAGCAGTGTAGGAGCTAACTATGGCTACACCTTC. Encoded protein: CASSVGANYGYTF.

The CDR3 DNA reads as TGTGCCAGCAGCAAGGGGGAGGGAGGCCCAGCCTACGAGCAGTACTTC. Its translation is CASSKGEGGPAYEQYF. V usage is TRBV4-2 and J usage is TRBJ2-5, with D possibly matching TRBD2 (7 bases). The J call may be wrong; the DNA end is better matched by TRBJ2-7. The CDR3 covers 16 residues. Germline lookup yields CDR1 LGHNA and CDR2 YNFKEQ.

The chain links TRBV5-1 to TRBJ2-7; 9 bases agree with TRBD1. The CDR3 has 15 amino acids. From germline, CDR1 is SGHRS and CDR2 YFSETQ. With V trimmed by 0 bases and J by 6 bases, 7 bases remained unmatched. This CDR3 is CASSLEGQGFGEQYF. The CDR3 DNA reads TGCGCCAGCAGCTTGGAGGGACAGGGCTTCGGCGAGCAGTACTTC.

The chain couples TRBV2 to TRBJ2-7; TRBD1 agrees at 8 bases. CDR1 SNHLY and CDR2 FYNNEI come from the germline V gene. V gave up 3 bases and J gave up 7 bases; unmatched junction bases: 5. This CDR3 region has 13 residues. The CDR3 nucleotides are TGTGCCAGCAGTGAGGGGACAGGTCGGGAGCAGTACTTC. It yields the protein CASSEGTGREQYF.

The chain employs TRBV6-1 and TRBJ2-1, with TRBD2 matching 8 bases. Germline lookup yields CDR1 MNHNS and CDR2 SASEGT. The J segment lost 7 bases and the V segment lost 6 bases, leaving 8 bases of the junction unmatched. This CDR3 region has 14 residues. CDR3 DNA: TGTGCCAGCAGGGCTGACGGGAGGGGGAATGAGCAGTTCTTC. Translation: CASRADGRGNEQFF.

A few counts support this clone. The chain joins TRBV5-1 to TRBJ2-1; D is possibly TRBD2 (5 bases). Trimming stripped 3 bases from V and 10 bases from J, with 11 bases between. The V gene's germline CDR1 is SGHRS and CDR2 YFSETQ. This CDR3 has 12 residues. The CDR3 protein is CASSSGLLEQFF. The DNA for the CDR3 is TGCGCCAGCAGCTCCGGACTGTTAGAGCAGTTCTTC.

Only a few counts were recorded for this clone. The genes are TRBV19 and TRBJ2-7, with D tentatively TRBD2 (6 bases). The CDR3 covers 13 residues. Trimming cost V 9 bases and J 6 bases, with 18 bases left between them. From germline, CDR1 is LNHDA and CDR2 SQIVND (reference sequence). DNA for the CDR3: TGTGCCAGCCAGTCCGGTGGGGGGTCCGAGCAGTACTTC. It is translated as CASQSGGGSEQYF.

The chain couples TRBV2 to TRBJ2-3, with 10 bases that match TRBD1. The trim removed 8 bases at V and 5 bases at J, leaving 7 bases unmatched. Per the germline V gene, CDR1 is SNHLY and CDR2 is FYNNEI. This CDR3 region has 14 residues. The CDR3 protein is CASGDRGLGDTQYF. CDR3 nucleotide sequence: TGTGCCAGCGGGGACAGGGGCCTTGGAGATACGCAGTATTTT.

The chain combines TRBV7-8 with TRBJ1-2; D gene uncertain. Per germline, CDR1 SGHVS and CDR2 FQNEAQ. The ends were cut back, 5 bases at V and 3 bases at J, with 16 bases in the middle. The CDR3 spans 15 residues. In nucleotides, the CDR3 is TGTGCCAGCAGCCCCGCGGCTCAGCGGGACTATGGCTACACCTTC. Protein sequence: CASSPAAQRDYGYTF.

This clone showed up just a few times. V usage is TRBV6-5 and J usage is TRBJ2-7; 11 bases fit TRBD2. The CDR3 spans 15 residues. Germline CDR1 reads MNHEY; CDR2 reads SVGAGI. With V trimmed by 2 bases and J by 2 bases, 2 bases remained unmatched. This chain's CDR3 is CASSYGTSGTYEQYF. For the CDR3, the DNA is TGTGCCAGCAGTTACGGGACTAGCGGAACCTACGAGCAGTACTTC.

This clone was detected only a few times. The chain joins TRBV9 to TRBJ2-7, with D possibly matching TRBD2 (6 bases). Looked up from germline, CDR1 is SGDLS and CDR2 is YYNGEE. Trimming removed 7 bases at V and 1 base at J, with 9 bases between. There are 12 residues in the CDR3. CDR3 nucleotides: TGTGCCAGCTCAAGCGGGTCCTACGAGCAGTACTTC. Translating gives CASSSGSYEQYF. Full variable domain (missing parts from reference TRBV9 and TRBJ2-7): DSGVTQTPKHLITATGQRVTLRCSPRSGDLSVYWYQQSLDQGLQFLIQYYNGEERAKGNILERFSAQQFPDLHSELNLSSLELGDSALYFCASSSGSYEQYFGPGTRLTVT.

This chain uses TRBV19 with TRBJ2-1, with 13 bases aligning to TRBD2. The CDR3 spans 16 residues. Germline V gives CDR1 LNHDA, CDR2 SQIVND (reference sequence). V shed 2 bases, J shed 7 bases, and the junction held 5 bases outside the gene matches. The CDR3 DNA sequence: TGTGCCAGTAGTATAACACTAGCGGGAGGGCCGAATGAGCAGTTCTTC. It translates to CASSITLAGGPNEQFF.

This clone was seen a few times. The rearrangement joins TRBV2 to TRBJ1-1; 8 bases are shared with TRBD1. There are 13 residues in the CDR3. Germline V gene lookup returns CDR1 SNHLY and CDR2 FYNNEI. Germline trimming cut 7 bases from V and 6 bases from J; bases unmatched to any gene: 7. The CDR3 sequence: CASTGQGVAEAFF. DNA for the CDR3: TGTGCCAGCACTGGACAGGGTGTCGCTGAAGCTTTCTTT.

This clone appeared a single time. The J gene is TRBJ2-2, the V gene TRBV10-1; 8 bases align to TRBD1. V was clipped by 6 bases and J by 5 bases; unmatched bases: 11. The CDR3 covers 16 residues. CDR1 and CDR2 (germline): WNHNN, SYGVQD (reference sequence). CDR3 residues: CASSRTDRDETGELFF. The CDR3 DNA is TGCGCCAGCAGCCGGACGGACAGGGATGAAACCGGGGAGCTGTTTTTT.

The chain is built from TRBV21-1 and TRBJ2-7; the DNA was not compared with TRBD1, the D call given in the table. TRBV21-1 is designated a pseudogene. This CDR3 spans 18 amino acids. The CDR3 DNA reads TGTGCCAGCAGCAAAGGCAAAAAGGGACAGGGCTCTTTCTACGAGCAGTACTTC. Translated, it gives CASSKGKKGQGSFYEQYF.

The genes are TRBV5-1 and TRBJ1-6; the match to TRBD1 covers 8 bases. J gave up 9 bases and V 0 bases, and 5 bases lay outside the gene matches. The CDR3 sequence is 15 residues long. CDR1 and CDR2 (germline): SGHRS, YFSETQ. For the CDR3, the DNA is TGCGCCAGCAGCTTGGCCGGACAGGGTGGTTCACCCCTCCACTTT. It specifies CASSLAGQGGSPLHF.